This TCR beta chain originates from a study of CD8 T cells in ankylosing spondylitis. Libraries for TCR beta were made by quantitative 5'-RACE with molecular barcodes. A single record per CDR3 protein comes from TCRdb applying MiXCR to the 5' RACE reads. This table holds 270,000 or so distinct CDR3 sequences, 18% found once. Points from the study as a whole: For ankylosing spondylitis blood, a TCR beta motif of several highly homologous variants appeared characteristic. Within matched ankylosing spondylitis synovial fluid, disease-linked clones were reportedly significantly enriched.

CDR3 length: 15 amino acids. V lost 5 bases to trimming and J lost 6 bases, with 17 bases between them. Germline V gene lookup returns CDR1 SGHVS and CDR2 FNYEAQ. This clonotype appeared a few times. The target antigen is unknown. The clonotype originates from a male donor with ankylosing spondylitis or in good health (not recorded which). The chain has TRBV7-6 and TRBJ2-1; D gene uncertain. Source material: blood, either unsorted or a sorted T cell fraction (not recorded which). The CDR3 coding sequence is TGTGCCAGCAGCCCAGGTCGAGCGCCTGGCAATGAGCAGTTCTTC. Its translation: CASSPGRAPGNEQFF.